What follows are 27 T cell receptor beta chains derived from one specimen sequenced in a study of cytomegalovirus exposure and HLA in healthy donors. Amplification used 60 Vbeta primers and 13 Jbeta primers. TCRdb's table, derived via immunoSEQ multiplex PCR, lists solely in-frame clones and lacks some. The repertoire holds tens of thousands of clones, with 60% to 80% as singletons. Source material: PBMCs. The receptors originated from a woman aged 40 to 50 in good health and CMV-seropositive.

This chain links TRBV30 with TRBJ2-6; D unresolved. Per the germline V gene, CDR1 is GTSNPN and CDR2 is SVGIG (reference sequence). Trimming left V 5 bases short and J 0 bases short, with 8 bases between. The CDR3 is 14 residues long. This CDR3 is CAWVRPSGANVLTF. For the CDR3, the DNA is TGTGCCTGGGTGCGGCCCTCTGGGGCCAACGTCCTGACTTTC.

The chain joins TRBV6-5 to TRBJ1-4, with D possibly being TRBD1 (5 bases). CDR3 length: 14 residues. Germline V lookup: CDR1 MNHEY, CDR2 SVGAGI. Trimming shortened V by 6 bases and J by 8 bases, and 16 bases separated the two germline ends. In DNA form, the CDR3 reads TGTGCCAGCAGGGACGGAGGGGCCAGGGAAAAACTGTTTTTT. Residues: CASRDGGAREKLFF.

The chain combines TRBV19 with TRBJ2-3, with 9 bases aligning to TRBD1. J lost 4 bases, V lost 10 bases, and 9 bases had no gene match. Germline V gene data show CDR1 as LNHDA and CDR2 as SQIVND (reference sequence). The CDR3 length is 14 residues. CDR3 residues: CATQGAPPADTQYF. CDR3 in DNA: TGTGCCACACAGGGGGCACCCCCGGCAGATACGCAGTATTTT.

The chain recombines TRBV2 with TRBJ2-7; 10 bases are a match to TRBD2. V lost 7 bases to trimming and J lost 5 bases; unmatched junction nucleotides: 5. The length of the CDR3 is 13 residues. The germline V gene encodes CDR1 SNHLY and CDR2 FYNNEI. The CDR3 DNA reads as TGTGCCAGCAAGAAGCGGGGGGGTGACGAGCAGTACTTC. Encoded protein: CASKKRGGDEQYF.

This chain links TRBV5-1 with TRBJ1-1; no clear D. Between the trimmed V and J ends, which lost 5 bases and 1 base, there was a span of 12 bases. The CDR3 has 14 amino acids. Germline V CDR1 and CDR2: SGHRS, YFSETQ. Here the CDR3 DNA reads TGCGCCAGCAGAACAATCCGAGGGAACACTGAAGCTTTCTTT. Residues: CASRTIRGNTEAFF.

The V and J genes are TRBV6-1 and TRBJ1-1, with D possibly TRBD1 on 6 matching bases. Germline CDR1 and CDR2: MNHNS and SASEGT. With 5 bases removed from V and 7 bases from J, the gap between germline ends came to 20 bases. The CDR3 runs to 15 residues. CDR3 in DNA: TGTGCCAGCAGTCCTACCTCCCTTGGACAGCTTGAAGCTTTCTTT. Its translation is CASSPTSLGQLEAFF.

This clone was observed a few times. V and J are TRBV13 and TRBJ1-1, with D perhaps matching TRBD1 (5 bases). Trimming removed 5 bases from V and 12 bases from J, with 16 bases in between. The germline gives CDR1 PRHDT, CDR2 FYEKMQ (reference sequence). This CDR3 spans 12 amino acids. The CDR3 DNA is TGTGCCAGCAGCATCTGGACGGGGGGGACTTTCTTT. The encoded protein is CASSIWTGGTFF.

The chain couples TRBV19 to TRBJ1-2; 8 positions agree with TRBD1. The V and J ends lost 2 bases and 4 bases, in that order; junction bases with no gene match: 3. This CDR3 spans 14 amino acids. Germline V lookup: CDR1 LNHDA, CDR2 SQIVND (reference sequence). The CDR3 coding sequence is TGTGCCAGTAGTATACAGGGGGCGTTCTATGGCTACACCTTC. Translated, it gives CASSIQGAFYGYTF.

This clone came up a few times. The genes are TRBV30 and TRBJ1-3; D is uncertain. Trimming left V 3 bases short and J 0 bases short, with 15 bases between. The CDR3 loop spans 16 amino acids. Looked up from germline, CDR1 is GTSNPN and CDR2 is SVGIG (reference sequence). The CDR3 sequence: CAWRDMRASSGNTIYF. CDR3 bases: TGTGCCTGGAGAGATATGAGGGCCAGCTCTGGAAACACCATATATTTT.

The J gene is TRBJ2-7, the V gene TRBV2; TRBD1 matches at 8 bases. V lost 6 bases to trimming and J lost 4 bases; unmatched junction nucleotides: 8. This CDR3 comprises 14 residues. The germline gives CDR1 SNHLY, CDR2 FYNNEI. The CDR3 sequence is CASRGRQGAYEQYF. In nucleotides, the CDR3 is TGTGCCAGCAGGGGGAGGCAGGGGGCTTACGAGCAGTACTTC.

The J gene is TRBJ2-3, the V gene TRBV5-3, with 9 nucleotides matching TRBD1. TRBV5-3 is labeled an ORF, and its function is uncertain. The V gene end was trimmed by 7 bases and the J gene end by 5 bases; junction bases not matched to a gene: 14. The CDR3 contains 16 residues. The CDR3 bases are TGTGCCAGAGGAGCTGATACAGGGGGCGAGGGAGATACGCAGTATTTT. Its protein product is CARGADTGGEGDTQYF.

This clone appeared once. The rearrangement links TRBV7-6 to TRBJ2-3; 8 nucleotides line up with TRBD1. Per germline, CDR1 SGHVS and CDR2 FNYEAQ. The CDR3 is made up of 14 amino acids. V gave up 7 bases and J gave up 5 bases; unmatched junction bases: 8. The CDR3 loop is CASNLGQGRDTQYF. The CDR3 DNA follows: TGTGCCAGCAACCTCGGACAGGGTCGAGATACGCAGTATTTT.

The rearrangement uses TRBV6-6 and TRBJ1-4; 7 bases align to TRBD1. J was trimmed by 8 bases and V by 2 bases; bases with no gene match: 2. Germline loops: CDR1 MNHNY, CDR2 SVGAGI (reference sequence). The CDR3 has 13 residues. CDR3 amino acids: CASSYDRDEKLFF. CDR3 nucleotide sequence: TGTGCCAGCAGTTACGACAGGGACGAAAAACTGTTTTTT.

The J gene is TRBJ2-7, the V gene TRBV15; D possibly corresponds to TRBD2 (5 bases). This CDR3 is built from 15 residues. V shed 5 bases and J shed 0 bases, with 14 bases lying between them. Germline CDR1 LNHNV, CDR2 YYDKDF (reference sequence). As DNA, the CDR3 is TGTGCCACCAGCCTCCGGGAAGCATCCTCCTACGAGCAGTACTTC. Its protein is CATSLREASSYEQYF.

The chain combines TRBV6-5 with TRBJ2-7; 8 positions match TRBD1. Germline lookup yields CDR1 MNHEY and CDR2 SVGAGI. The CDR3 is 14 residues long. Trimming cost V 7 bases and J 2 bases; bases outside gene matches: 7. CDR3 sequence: CASTRDRRPYEQYF. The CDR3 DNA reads TGTGCCAGCACCCGGGACAGGCGACCCTACGAGCAGTACTTC.

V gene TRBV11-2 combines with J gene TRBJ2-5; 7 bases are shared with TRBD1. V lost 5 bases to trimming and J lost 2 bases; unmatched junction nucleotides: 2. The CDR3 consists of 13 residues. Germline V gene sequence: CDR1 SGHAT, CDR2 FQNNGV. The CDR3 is CASSLDRQETQYF. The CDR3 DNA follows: TGTGCCAGCAGCCTGGACAGGCAAGAGACCCAGTACTTC.

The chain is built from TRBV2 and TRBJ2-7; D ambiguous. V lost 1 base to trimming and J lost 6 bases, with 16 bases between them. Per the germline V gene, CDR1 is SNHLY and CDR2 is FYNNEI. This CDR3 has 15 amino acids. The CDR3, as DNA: TGTGCCAGCAGTGAAGGCGAGACAATTCCGCGCGAGCAGTACTTC. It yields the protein CASSEGETIPREQYF.

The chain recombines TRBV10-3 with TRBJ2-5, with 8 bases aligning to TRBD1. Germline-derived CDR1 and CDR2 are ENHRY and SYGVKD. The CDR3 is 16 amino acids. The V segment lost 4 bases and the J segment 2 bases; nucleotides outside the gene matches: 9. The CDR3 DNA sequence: TGTGCCATCAGTGCTTCAACCACAGGGGGTCAAGAGACCCAGTACTTC. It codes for CAISASTTGGQETQYF.

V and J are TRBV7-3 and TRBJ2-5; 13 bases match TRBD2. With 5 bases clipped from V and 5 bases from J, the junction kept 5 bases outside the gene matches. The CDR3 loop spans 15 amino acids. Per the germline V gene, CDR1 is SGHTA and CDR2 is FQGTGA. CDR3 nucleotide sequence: TGTGCCAGCAGCCTCTCACTAGCGGGGGGGGAGACCCAGTACTTC. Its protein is CASSLSLAGGETQYF.

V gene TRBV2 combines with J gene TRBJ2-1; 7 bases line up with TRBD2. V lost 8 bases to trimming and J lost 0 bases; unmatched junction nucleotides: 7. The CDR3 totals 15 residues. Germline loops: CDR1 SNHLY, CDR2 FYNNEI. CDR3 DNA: TGTGCCAGCCTTGGGTGGGGGGGCTCCTACAATGAGCAGTTCTTC. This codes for CASLGWGGSYNEQFF.

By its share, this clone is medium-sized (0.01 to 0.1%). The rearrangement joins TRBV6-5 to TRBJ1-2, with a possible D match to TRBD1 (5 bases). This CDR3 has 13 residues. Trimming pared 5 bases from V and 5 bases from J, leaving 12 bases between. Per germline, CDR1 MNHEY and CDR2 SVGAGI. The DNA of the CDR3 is TGTGCCAGCAGTAGGCGACAGCAGTATGGCTACACCTTC. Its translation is CASSRRQQYGYTF.

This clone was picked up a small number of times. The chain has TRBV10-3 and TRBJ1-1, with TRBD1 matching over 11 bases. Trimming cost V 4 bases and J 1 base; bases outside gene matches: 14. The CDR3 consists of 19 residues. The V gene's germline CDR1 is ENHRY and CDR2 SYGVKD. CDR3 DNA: TGTGCCATCAGTGGGAATAATCCGGGACAGGGGGGCTCGAACACTGAAGCTTTCTTT. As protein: CAISGNNPGQGGSNTEAFF.

For the CDR3, the DNA is TGTGCCAGCAGCGGGGGACAGGGCACTTCACCCCTCCACTTT. It codes for CASSGGQGTSPLHF. This chain connects TRBV9 to TRBJ1-6; 9 bases line up with TRBD1. The germline V gene encodes CDR1 SGDLS and CDR2 YYNGEE. This CDR3 is 14 amino acids long. Unmatched junction bases numbered 4, after V lost 3 bases and J lost 9 bases.

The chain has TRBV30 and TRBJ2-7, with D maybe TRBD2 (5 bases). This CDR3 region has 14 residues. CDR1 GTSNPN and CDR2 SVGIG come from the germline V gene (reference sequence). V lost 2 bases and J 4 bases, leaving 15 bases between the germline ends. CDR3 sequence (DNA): TGTGCCTGGAGTCGAGGGCTAGATAGTTACGAGCAGTACTTC. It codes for CAWSRGLDSYEQYF.

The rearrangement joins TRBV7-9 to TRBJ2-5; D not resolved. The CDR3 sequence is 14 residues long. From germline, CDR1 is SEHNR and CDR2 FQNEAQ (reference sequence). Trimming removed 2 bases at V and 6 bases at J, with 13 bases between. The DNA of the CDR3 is TGTGCCAGCAGCTTACTGGCCTTTGAAAAGACCCAGTACTTC. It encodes CASSLLAFEKTQYF.

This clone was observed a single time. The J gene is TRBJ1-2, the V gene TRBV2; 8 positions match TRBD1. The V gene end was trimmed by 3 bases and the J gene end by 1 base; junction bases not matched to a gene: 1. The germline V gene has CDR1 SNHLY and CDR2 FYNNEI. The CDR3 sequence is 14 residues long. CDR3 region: CASSEDRDNYGYTF. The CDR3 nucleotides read TGTGCCAGCAGTGAGGACAGGGATAACTATGGCTACACCTTC.

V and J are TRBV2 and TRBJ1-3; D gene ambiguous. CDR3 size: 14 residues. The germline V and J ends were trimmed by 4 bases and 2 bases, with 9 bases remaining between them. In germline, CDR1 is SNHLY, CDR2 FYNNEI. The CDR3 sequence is CASSVQNTGNTIYF. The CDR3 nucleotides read TGTGCCAGCAGTGTCCAGAATACTGGAAACACCATATATTTT.